This T cell receptor beta chain stems from a study of Ad26.COV2.S vaccination and SARS-CoV-2 variants. Findings of the study overall: Participants in the vaccine arm had higher spike-specific TCR breadth; placebo recipients had lower. Spike-specific CD8+ and CD4+ T cell responses reportedly showed substantial breadth after vaccination. Placebo and vaccine recipients had non-spike TCR breadth that was similar. Using TCR breadth and depth analyses may have led to underestimated total T cell responses.

As to this clone: What it binds is unknown.

The assay was immunoSEQ multiplex PCR, and TCRdb's table has in-frame clones only and misses some. The table has fewer than 100,000 clones, 82% seen once. Source: peripheral blood, taken after recovery from COVID-19. This TCR was sampled from a human donor who had recovered from COVID-19.

CDR3 bases: TGTGCCAGCAGCGAAACCCTGGGGGACACAGATACGCAGTATTTT. Its translation is CASSETLGDTDTQYF. This chain uses TRBV7-9 with TRBJ2-3; the D gene could be TRBD1 or TRBD2 (5 bases each). The CDR3 consists of 15 residues. V lost 5 bases and J lost 2, with 14 bases in between. Germline CDR1 reads SEHNR; CDR2 reads FQNEAQ (reference sequence). Full variable domain (missing parts from reference TRBV7-9 and TRBJ2-3): DTGVSQNPRHKITKRGQNVTFRCDPISEHNRLYWYRQTLGQGPEFLTYFQNEAQLEKSRLLSDRFSAERPKGSFSTLEIQRTEQGDSAMYLCASSETLGDTDTQYFGPGTRLTVL.